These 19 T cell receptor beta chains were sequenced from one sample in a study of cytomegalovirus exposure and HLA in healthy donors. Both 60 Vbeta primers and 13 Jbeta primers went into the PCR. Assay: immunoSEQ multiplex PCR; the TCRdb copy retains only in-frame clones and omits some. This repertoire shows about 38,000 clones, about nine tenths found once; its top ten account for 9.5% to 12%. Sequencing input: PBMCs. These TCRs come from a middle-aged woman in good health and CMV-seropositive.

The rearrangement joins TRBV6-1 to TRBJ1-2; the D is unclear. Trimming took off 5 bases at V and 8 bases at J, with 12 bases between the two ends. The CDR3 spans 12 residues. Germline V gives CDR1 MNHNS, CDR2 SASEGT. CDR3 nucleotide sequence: TGTGCCAGCAGTTTCGCAGGCTTGGGCTACACCTTC. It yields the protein CASSFAGLGYTF.

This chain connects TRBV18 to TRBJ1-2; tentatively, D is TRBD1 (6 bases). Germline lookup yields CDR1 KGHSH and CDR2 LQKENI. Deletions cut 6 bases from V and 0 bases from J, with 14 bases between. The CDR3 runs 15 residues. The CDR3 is CASSPTGQTNYGYTF. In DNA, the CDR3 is TGTGCCAGCTCCCCTACGGGACAAACTAACTATGGCTACACCTTC.

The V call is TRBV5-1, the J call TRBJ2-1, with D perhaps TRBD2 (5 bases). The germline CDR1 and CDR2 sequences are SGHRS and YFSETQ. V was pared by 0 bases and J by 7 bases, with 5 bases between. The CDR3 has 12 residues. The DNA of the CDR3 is TGCGCCAGCAGCTTGGCGGGGAATGAGCAGTTCTTC. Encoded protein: CASSLAGNEQFF.

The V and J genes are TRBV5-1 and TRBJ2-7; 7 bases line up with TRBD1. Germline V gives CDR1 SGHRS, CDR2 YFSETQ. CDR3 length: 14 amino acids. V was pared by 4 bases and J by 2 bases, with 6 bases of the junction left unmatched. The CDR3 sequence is CASSIGTVTYEQYF. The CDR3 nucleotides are TGCGCCAGCAGCATCGGGACAGTTACCTACGAGCAGTACTTC. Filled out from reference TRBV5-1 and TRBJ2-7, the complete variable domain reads KAGVTQTPRYLIKTRGQQVTLSCSPISGHRSVSWYQQTPGQGLQFLFEYFSETQRNKGNFPGRFSGRQFSNSRSEMNVSTLELGDSALYLCASSIGTVTYEQYFGPGTRLTVT.

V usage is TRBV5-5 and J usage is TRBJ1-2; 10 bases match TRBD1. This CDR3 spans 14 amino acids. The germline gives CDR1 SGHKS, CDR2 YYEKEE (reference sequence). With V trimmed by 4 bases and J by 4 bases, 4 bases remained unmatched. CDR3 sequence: CASSVRDRGYGYTF. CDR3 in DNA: TGTGCCAGCAGCGTCCGGGACAGGGGCTATGGCTACACCTTC. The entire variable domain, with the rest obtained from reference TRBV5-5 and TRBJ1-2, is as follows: DAGVTQSPTHLIKTRGQQVTLRCSPISGHKSVSWYQQVLGQGPQFIFQYYEKEERGRGNFPDRFSARQFPNYSSELNVNALLLGDSALYLCASSVRDRGYGYTFGSGTRLTVV.

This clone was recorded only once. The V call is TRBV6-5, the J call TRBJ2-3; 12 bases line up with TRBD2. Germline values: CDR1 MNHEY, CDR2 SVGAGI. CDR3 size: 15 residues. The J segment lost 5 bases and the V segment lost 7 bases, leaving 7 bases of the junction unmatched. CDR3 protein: CASKGGLAGLDTQYF. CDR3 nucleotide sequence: TGTGCCAGCAAGGGCGGACTAGCGGGGCTAGATACGCAGTATTTT.

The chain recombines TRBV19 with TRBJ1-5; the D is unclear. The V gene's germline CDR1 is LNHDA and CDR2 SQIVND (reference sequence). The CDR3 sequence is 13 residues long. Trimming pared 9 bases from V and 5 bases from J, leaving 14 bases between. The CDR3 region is CASNTVLYQPQHF. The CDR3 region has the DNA TGTGCCAGCAACACAGTGCTCTATCAGCCCCAGCATTTT.

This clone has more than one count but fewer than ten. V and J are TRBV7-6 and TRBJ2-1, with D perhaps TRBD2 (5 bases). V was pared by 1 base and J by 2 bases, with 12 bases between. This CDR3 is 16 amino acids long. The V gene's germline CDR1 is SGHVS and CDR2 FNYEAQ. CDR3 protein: CASSLEIGVPYNEQFF. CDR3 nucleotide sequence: TGTGCCAGCAGCTTAGAGATCGGGGTCCCCTACAATGAGCAGTTCTTC.

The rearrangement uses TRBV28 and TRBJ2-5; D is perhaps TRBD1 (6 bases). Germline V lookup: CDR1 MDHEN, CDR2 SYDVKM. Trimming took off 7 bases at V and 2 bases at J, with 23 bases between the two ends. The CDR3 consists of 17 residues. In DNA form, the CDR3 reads TGTGCCAGCACCCAAAAAGGTAGTCCAGGGGATCAAGAGACCCAGTACTTC. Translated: CASTQKGSPGDQETQYF.

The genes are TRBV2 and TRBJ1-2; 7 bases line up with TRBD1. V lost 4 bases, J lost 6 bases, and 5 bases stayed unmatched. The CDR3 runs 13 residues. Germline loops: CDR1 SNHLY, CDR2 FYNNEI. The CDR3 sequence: CASSATGEDGYTF. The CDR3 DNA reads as TGTGCCAGCAGTGCCACAGGGGAGGATGGCTACACCTTC.

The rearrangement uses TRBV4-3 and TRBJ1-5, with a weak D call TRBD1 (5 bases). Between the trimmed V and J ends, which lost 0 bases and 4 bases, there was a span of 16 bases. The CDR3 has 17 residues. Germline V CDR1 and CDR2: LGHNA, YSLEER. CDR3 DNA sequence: TGCGCCAGCAGCCAAGAGTTATTGCAGGGTGGAAATCAGCCCCAGCATTTT. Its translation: CASSQELLQGGNQPQHF.

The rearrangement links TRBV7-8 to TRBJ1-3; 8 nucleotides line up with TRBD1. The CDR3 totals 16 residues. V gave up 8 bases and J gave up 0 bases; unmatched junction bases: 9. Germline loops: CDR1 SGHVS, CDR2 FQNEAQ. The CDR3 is CASRADRVNSGNTIYF. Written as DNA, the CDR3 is TGTGCCAGCCGGGCGGACAGGGTTAACTCTGGAAACACCATATATTTT.

CDR3 in amino acids: CASSPQEGAYGYTF. The DNA for the CDR3 is TGCGCCAGCAGCCCCCAGGAGGGGGCGTATGGCTACACCTTC. The chain couples TRBV4-3 to TRBJ1-2, with TRBD1 identical over 7 bases. The CDR3 is 14 residues long. The germline CDR1 and CDR2 sequences are LGHNA and YSLEER. The junction had 7 bases not matched to a gene; V was cut back by 4 bases and J by 5 bases.

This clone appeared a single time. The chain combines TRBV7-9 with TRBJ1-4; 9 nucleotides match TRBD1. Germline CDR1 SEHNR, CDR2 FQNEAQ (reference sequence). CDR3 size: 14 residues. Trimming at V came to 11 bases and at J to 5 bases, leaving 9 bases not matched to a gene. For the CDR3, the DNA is TGTGCCGTCCACCGGGACAGGGTCAATGAAAAACTGTTTTTT. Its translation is CAVHRDRVNEKLFF.

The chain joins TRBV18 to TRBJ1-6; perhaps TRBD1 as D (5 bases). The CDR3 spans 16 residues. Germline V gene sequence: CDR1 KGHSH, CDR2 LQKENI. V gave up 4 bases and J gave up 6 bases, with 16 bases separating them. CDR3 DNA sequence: TGTGCCAGCTCACAAGCGCAGGGAGGACTTAATTCACCCCTCCACTTT. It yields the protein CASSQAQGGLNSPLHF.

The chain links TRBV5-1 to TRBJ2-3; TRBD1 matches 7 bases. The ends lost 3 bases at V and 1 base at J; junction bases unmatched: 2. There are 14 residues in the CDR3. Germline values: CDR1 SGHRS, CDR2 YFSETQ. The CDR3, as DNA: TGCGCCAGCAGCTCAGGACAGGGCACAGATACGCAGTATTTT. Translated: CASSSGQGTDTQYF.

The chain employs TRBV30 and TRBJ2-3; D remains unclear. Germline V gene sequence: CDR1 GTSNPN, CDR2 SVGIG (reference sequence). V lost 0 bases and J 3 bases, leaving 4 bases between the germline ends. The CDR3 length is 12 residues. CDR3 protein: CAWSVSTDTQYF. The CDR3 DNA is TGTGCCTGGAGTGTATCGACAGATACGCAGTATTTT.

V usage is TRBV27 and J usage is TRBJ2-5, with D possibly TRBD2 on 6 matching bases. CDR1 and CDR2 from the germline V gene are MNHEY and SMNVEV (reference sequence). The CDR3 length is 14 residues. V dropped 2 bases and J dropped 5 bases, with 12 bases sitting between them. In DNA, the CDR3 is TGTGCCAGCAGTTTAGCCTACCGGGGGGAGACCCAGTACTTC. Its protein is CASSLAYRGETQYF.

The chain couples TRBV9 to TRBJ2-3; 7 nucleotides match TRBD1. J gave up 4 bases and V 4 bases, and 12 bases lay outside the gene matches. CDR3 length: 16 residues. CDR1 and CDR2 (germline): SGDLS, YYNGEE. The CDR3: CASSQPRQGRADTQYF. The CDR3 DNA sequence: TGTGCCAGCAGCCAACCACGACAGGGTCGGGCAGATACGCAGTATTTT.